This TCR beta chain appears in the sequencing data of a study of shared clonotypes between healthy human individuals. The V end lost 7 bases, the J end lost 8 bases, and 15 bases lay between the germline ends. The CDR3 length is 14 residues. Germline V gives CDR1 MNHNY, CDR2 SVGAGI (reference sequence). CD45RA+ naive and CD45RA-negative memory subsets were separated from CD4+ cells. Assay used: immunoSEQ multiplex PCR; TCRdb lists only in-frame clones, some missing. The table has 2 million to 2.5 million clones, approximately 95% seen once. The sequenced sample consisted of naive CD4+ T cells sorted from blood. As to subset: CD45RA+ positively selected. This sequence originates from a man aged 18 to 29 in good health. The J gene is TRBJ1-6, the V gene TRBV6-6; the D gene is possibly TRBD1 (6 bases). The CDR3: CASTDQGTDSPLHF. The CDR3 DNA follows: TGTGCCAGCACCGACCAGGGGACGGATTCACCCCTCCACTTT.